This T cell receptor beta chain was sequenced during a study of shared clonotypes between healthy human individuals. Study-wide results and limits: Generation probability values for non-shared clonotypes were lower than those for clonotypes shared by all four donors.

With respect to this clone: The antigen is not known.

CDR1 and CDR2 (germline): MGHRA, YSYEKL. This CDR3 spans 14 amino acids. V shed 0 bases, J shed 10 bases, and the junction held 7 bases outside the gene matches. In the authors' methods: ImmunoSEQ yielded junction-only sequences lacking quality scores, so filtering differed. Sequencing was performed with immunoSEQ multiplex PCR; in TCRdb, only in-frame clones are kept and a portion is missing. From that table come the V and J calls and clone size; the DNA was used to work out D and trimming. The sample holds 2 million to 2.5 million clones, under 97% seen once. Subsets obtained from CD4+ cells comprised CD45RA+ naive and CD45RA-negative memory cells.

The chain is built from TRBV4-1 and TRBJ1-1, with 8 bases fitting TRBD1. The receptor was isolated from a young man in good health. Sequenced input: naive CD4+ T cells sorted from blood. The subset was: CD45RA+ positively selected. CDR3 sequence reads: CASSQEPTGVGAFF. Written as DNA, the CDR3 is TGCGCCAGCAGCCAAGAACCGACAGGGGTGGGAGCTTTCTTT.